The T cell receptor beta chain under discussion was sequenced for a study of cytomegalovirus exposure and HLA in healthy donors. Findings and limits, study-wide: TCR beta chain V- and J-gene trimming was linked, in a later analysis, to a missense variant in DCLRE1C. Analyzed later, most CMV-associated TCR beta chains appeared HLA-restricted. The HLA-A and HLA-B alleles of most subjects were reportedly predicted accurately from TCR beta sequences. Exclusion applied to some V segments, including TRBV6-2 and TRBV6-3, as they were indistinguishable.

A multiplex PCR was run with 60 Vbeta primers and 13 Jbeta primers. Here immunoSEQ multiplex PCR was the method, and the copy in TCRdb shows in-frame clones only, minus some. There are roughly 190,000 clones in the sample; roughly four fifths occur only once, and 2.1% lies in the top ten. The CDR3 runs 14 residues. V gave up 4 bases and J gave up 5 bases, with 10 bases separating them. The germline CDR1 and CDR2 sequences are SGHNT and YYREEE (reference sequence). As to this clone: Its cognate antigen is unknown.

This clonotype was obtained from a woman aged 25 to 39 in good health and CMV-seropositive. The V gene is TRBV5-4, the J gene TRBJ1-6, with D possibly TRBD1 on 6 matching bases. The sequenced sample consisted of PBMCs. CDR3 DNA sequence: TGTGCCAGCAGCCCGGGACAACATAATTCACCCCTCCACTTT. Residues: CASSPGQHNSPLHF. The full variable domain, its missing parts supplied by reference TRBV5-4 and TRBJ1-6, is ETGVTQSPTHLIKTRGQQVTLRCSSQSGHNTVSWYQQALGQGPQFIFQYYREEENGRGNFPPRFSGLQFPNYSSELNVNALELDDSALYLCASSPGQHNSPLHFGNGTRLTVT.